This entry lists 23 T cell receptor beta chains sequenced from one sample in a study of regulatory T cells in long-lasting Graves disease. Described time point: newly diagnosed GD, antithyroid drugs for less than 3 months. There was RNA extracted from PBMCs, and the TCR library was made from it. TCR beta libraries were built with iRepertoire HTBI primers and Arm-PCR of CDR3 regions. TCRdb processed the multiplex PCR reads anew with MiXCR; each CDR3 protein has one entry. The sample has about 370,000 distinct CDR3 sequences; 15% to 19% are singletons. The material was peripheral blood mononuclear cells (PBMCs), obtained at new diagnosis, from a patient treated with antithyroid drugs. All receptors derive from a female donor with Graves disease.

This clonotype has more than one count but fewer than ten. This chain's CDR3 is CATSRSVTEAFF. In nucleotides, the CDR3 is TGTGCCACCAGCAGATCTGTCACTGAAGCTTTCTTT. This chain joins TRBV15 and TRBJ1-1; D not resolved. The CDR3 spans 12 residues. V lost 2 bases and J 4 bases, leaving 5 bases between the germline ends. CDR1 LNHNV and CDR2 YYDKDF come from the germline V gene (reference sequence).

This clonotype was found a few times. The rearrangement links TRBV20-1 to TRBJ2-5; perhaps TRBD1 as D (6 bases). This CDR3 is 13 amino acids long. Germline CDR1 is DFQATT and CDR2 is SNEGSKA (reference sequence). The V end was cut by 4 bases, the J end by 3 bases, with 12 bases between. Here the CDR3 DNA reads TGCAGTGCTATACCGGGACATAAAGAGACCCAGTACTTC. It is translated as CSAIPGHKETQYF.

This clonotype was seen a few times. V is TRBV14 and J is TRBJ2-6; 8 nucleotides align to TRBD1. Germline V gene sequence: CDR1 SGHDN, CDR2 FVKESK. J lost 3 bases, V lost 2 bases, and 9 bases had no gene match. The CDR3 length is 18 residues. DNA for the CDR3: TGTGCCAGCAGCCAACTCAGGGGGCCCTTCGGTGGGGCCAACGTCCTGACTTTC. Translation gives CASSQLRGPFGGANVLTF.

The chain couples TRBV6-2 or TRBV6-3 to TRBJ2-7; no firm D call. The CDR3 has 12 residues. V lost 5 bases and J 7 bases, leaving 12 bases between the germline ends. The germline gives CDR1 MNHEY, CDR2 SVGEGT. CDR3 sequence (DNA): TGTGCCAGCAGTGTTTCCTACCATGAGCAGTACTTC. The encoded protein is CASSVSYHEQYF.

This clonotype appeared many times. The chain combines TRBV6-5 with TRBJ2-1; no clear D gene. Trimming removed 4 bases at V and 5 bases at J, with 15 bases between. The length of the CDR3 is 15 residues. CDR1 MNHEY and CDR2 SVGAGI come from the germline V gene. CDR3 amino acids: CASSSLNVGNNEQFF. The CDR3, as DNA: TGTGCCAGCAGTTCCCTCAACGTAGGCAACAATGAGCAGTTCTTC.

The count of this clonotype is one. This may arise from a read error, as a much more abundant clone is one base away. This chain joins TRBV28 and TRBJ2-1; 11 bases align to TRBD2. The last part of the DNA fits TRBJ2-5 better; the J call may be wrong. The CDR3 runs 15 residues. Germline CDR1 reads MDHEN; CDR2 reads SYDVKM. CDR3 in DNA: TGTGCCAGCAGTGCTCTAGCGGGAGGACTTCTCGACCAGTACTTC. Translating it yields CASSALAGGLLDQYF.

This clonotype has a count of ten or more. The genes are TRBV6-1 and TRBJ1-4, with TRBD1 matching over 7 bases. This CDR3 contains 16 residues. Germline V CDR1 and CDR2: MNHNS, SASEGT. The ends lost 7 bases at V and 11 bases at J; junction bases unmatched: 19. The DNA for the CDR3 is TGTGCCAGCACCGACCCTTTGGAGACAGGGAAGGTTAAACTGTTTTTT. Protein: CASTDPLETGKVKLFF.

This clonotype was picked up many times. V gene TRBV10-3 combines with J gene TRBJ2-2, with D unresolved. The CDR3 is 13 amino acids. Deletions cut 2 bases from V and 5 bases from J, with 6 bases between. CDR1 ENHRY and CDR2 SYGVKD come from the germline V gene. The CDR3 sequence: CAISELQTGELFF. The CDR3 DNA is TGTGCCATCAGTGAGCTACAAACCGGGGAGCTGTTTTTT.

This clonotype has just a few counts. This sequence joins TRBV6-2 or TRBV6-3 and TRBJ2-1; TRBD2 agrees at 7 bases. V was clipped by 2 bases and J by 5 bases; unmatched bases: 9. There are 16 residues in the CDR3. Germline assignment: CDR1 MNHEY and CDR2 SVGEGT. The CDR3 bases are TGTGCCAGCAGTTACCCCGACGGGGCGGGGGACAATGAGCAGTTCTTC. Its translation is CASSYPDGAGDNEQFF.

The V call is TRBV7-2, the J call TRBJ2-7; D unresolved. CDR3 size: 14 residues. The V gene lost 5 bases and the J gene lost 4 bases, with 15 bases spanning the gap. The V gene's germline CDR1 is SGHTA and CDR2 FQGNSA. The CDR3 region has the DNA TGTGCCAGCAGCCCCATCTTTTCCGGTTACGAGCAGTACTTC. The encoded protein is CASSPIFSGYEQYF.

The table lists this clonotype with many counts. V usage is TRBV6-1 and J usage is TRBJ2-7; tentative D call: TRBD2 (7 bases). CDR1 and CDR2 (germline): MNHNS, SASEGT. The V and J ends lost 7 bases and 3 bases respectively, with 22 bases between them. The CDR3 totals 16 residues. The CDR3 bases are TGTGCCAGCACACGGGGGCTAGCGGAGTTTCTCTACGAGCAGTACTTC. Encoded protein: CASTRGLAEFLYEQYF.

This clonotype was picked up many times. J is TRBJ2-7 and V is TRBV14, with unresolved D. CDR3 size: 12 residues. In germline, CDR1 is SGHDN, CDR2 FVKESK. V lost 2 bases and J lost 3, with 5 bases in between. CDR3 nucleotides: TGTGCCAGCAGCCAATGGAGCTACGAGCAGTACTTC. It encodes CASSQWSYEQYF.

The table lists this clonotype with many counts. The genes are TRBV28 and TRBJ1-2; TRBD1 might be the D (6 bases). Germline V gene data show CDR1 as MDHEN and CDR2 as SYDVKM. This CDR3 region has 12 residues. The V and J ends lost 7 bases and 5 bases respectively, with 11 bases between them. CDR3 nucleotides: TGTGCCAGCACTGGCAGGGGATATGGCTACACCTTC. Protein: CASTGRGYGYTF.

This clonotype was seen only a few times. The chain couples TRBV12-3 or TRBV12-4 to TRBJ2-2; 7 nucleotides align to TRBD1. CDR3 size: 13 residues. Unmatched junction bases numbered 2, after V lost 6 bases and J lost 4 bases. The CDR3 protein is CASSHRGTGELFF. CDR3 DNA: TGTGCCAGCAGCCACAGGGGCACCGGGGAGCTGTTTTTT.

The table lists this clonotype with many counts. The chain employs TRBV12-3 or TRBV12-4 and TRBJ2-1; 10 positions agree with TRBD1. The J call could be wrong; TRBJ2-5 is a better fit for the DNA end. This CDR3 is 14 amino acids long. The CDR3 is CASRRDRGQETQYF. Here the CDR3 DNA reads TGTGCCAGCAGAAGGGACAGGGGCCAAGAGACCCAGTACTTC.

This clonotype was counted many times. The genes are TRBV27 and TRBJ2-7, with 9 bases fitting TRBD1. The CDR3 runs to 15 residues. Germline CDR1 and CDR2: MNHEY and SMNVEV (reference sequence). Trimming at V came to 3 bases and at J to 4 bases, leaving 7 bases not matched to a gene. The CDR3 reads CASSLAGTGRYEQYF. CDR3 sequence (DNA): TGTGCCAGCAGTTTGGCGGGGACAGGGAGGTACGAGCAGTACTTC.

The chain joins TRBV30 to TRBJ2-3; the D gene is possibly TRBD1 (6 bases). This CDR3 region has 15 residues. The germline V and J ends were trimmed by 3 bases and 3 bases, with 16 bases remaining between them. Per germline, CDR1 GTSNPN and CDR2 SVGIG (reference sequence). CDR3 loop: CAWRGWGRGTDTQYF. For the CDR3, the DNA is TGTGCCTGGAGAGGGTGGGGGCGAGGTACAGATACGCAGTATTTT.

This rearrangement joins TRBV7-9 to TRBJ2-2; no clear D gene. Trimming shortened V by 1 base and J by 9 bases, and 3 bases separated the two germline ends. This CDR3 contains 11 residues. Germline lookup yields CDR1 SEHNR and CDR2 FQNEAQ (reference sequence). In DNA form, the CDR3 reads TGTGCCAGCAGCTTAGGCTGGGAGCTGTTTTTT. Its translation: CASSLGWELFF. The variable domain in full, with the rest retrieved from reference TRBV7-9 and TRBJ2-2, is DTGVSQNPRHKITKRGQNVTFRCDPISEHNRLYWYRQTLGQGPEFLTYFQNEAQLEKSRLLSDRFSAERPKGSFSTLEIQRTEQGDSAMYLCASSLGWELFFGEGSRLTVL.

Points on this clonotype: A read error may be the cause here, since a much bigger clone is one base away. In this CDR3 the conserved last residue, phenylalanine or tryptophan, is missing, so a read error is likely. CDR3 residues: CASSLGRILYGYTS. CDR3 DNA: TGCGCCAGCAGCTTGGGACGGATCCTCTATGGCTACACCTCC. The J gene is TRBJ1-2, the V gene TRBV5-1, with unresolved D. CDR3 size: 14 residues. Trimming shortened V by 0 bases and J by 4 bases, and 10 bases separated the two germline ends. Germline loops: CDR1 SGHRS, CDR2 YFSETQ.

This clonotype was observed many times. This rearrangement joins TRBV29-1 to TRBJ2-2; D is possibly TRBD2 (5 bases). V gave up 1 base and J gave up 7 bases, with 25 bases separating them. The CDR3 is 18 amino acids. Germline V gives CDR1 SQVTM, CDR2 ANQGSEA. The CDR3 nucleotides are TGCAGCGTTGAAGCCCTTTCTGGACGGACCCCAGAGGGCGGGGAGCTGTTTTTT. Translating gives CSVEALSGRTPEGGELFF.

This clonotype was recorded at least ten times. Compared with germline, one end of the junction differs, possibly owing to a read error. CDR3: CAGSSTSGTGSSYEQYF. The CDR3 DNA sequence: TGTGCCGGCAGTTCGACTAGCGGGACGGGTTCATCCTACGAGCAGTACTTC. The chain uses TRBV12-3 or TRBV12-4 and TRBJ2-7, with 11 nucleotides matching TRBD2. CDR3 length: 17 residues.

This clonotype was recorded at least ten times. V usage is TRBV14 and J usage is TRBJ2-1; D may match TRBD1 or TRBD2 (5 bases each). Germline V lookup: CDR1 SGHDN, CDR2 FVKESK. The ends were cut back, 4 bases at V and 0 bases at J, with 13 bases in the middle. This CDR3 is 16 amino acids long. The CDR3 sequence is CASSRRGPTSYNEQFF. CDR3 sequence (DNA): TGTGCCAGCAGCCGCCGGGGACCGACCTCCTACAATGAGCAGTTCTTC.

This clonotype was counted ten times or more. V usage is TRBV29-1 and J usage is TRBJ2-3; 7 bases are shared with TRBD1. V was clipped by 1 base and J by 3 bases; unmatched bases: 7. The germline V gene encodes CDR1 SQVTM and CDR2 ANQGSEA. The CDR3 loop spans 15 amino acids. The CDR3 nucleotides read TGCAGCGTTGAAGGAGCAAGGGGGCGGACAGATACGCAGTATTTT. Encoded protein: CSVEGARGRTDTQYF.